The 28 T cell receptor beta chains in this list originate from one sample, sequenced in a study of T cells in Graves' hyperthyroidism and ophthalmopathy. Using RNA transcripts as the source, TCR beta CDR3 regions were amplified. When the TCR CDR3 underwent first-round RT-PCR, the HTBI primer set was used. From the multiplex PCR reads, TCRdb called clonotypes with MiXCR, one entry per CDR3 protein. The sample has a few hundred thousand distinct CDR3 sequences, over 45% seen once. Sequencing was done on a sample of peripheral blood or thyroid tissue (not recorded which). These receptors all come from an adult woman with Graves' disease, either hyperthyroidism or ophthalmopathy (not recorded which).

A word on this clonotype: The final CDR3 position lacks the conserved phenylalanine or tryptophan, pointing to a likely read error. No DNA is shown, since the ends of the CDR3 on it are uncertain; the CDR3 is the one TCRdb lists. V is TRBV29-1 and J is TRBJ1-1. The CDR3 is made up of 8 amino acids, end residues included. CDR1 SQVTM and CDR2 ANQGSEA come from the germline V gene. This chain's CDR3 is CSVDGANY.

The rearrangement uses TRBV28 and TRBJ2-7; 9 bases map to TRBD2. Germline assignment: CDR1 MDHEN and CDR2 SYDVKM. Trimming cost V 8 bases and J 4 bases; bases outside gene matches: 9. CDR3 length: 14 residues. The CDR3 region has the DNA TGTGCCAGCGGTTCTAGCGGGATCGTGTACGAGCAGTACTTC. Translating it yields CASGSSGIVYEQYF.

The table lists this clonotype with many counts. V is TRBV2 and J is TRBJ1-2, with D hard to call. Germline CDR1 SNHLY, CDR2 FYNNEI. V lost 7 bases, J lost 2 bases, and 11 bases lay in between. CDR3 length: 13 amino acids. CDR3 nucleotides: TGTGCCAGCAAACAAAGATCGAACTATGGCTACACCTTC. Protein product: CASKQRSNYGYTF. Complete variable domain (other parts from reference TRBV2 and TRBJ1-2): EPEVTQTPSHQVTQMGQEVILRCVPISNHLYFYWYRQILGQKVEFLVSFYNNEISEKSEIFDDQFSVERPDGSNFTLKIRSTKLEDSAMYFCASKQRSNYGYTFGSGTRLTVV.

This chain links TRBV20-1 with TRBJ2-7; D is possibly TRBD1 (6 bases). This CDR3 contains 14 residues. The V gene's germline CDR1 is DFQATT and CDR2 SNEGSKA (reference sequence). V was trimmed by 0 bases and J by 2 bases, leaving 11 bases between them. CDR3 sequence: CSARDQGSAYEQYF. DNA of the CDR3: TGCAGTGCTAGAGATCAGGGGTCCGCCTACGAGCAGTACTTC.

The chain carries TRBV7-2 and TRBJ2-7; a weak D match, TRBD2 (5 bases). The ends were cut back, 7 bases at V and 1 base at J, with 11 bases in the middle. CDR1 SGHTA and CDR2 FQGNSA come from the germline V gene. The CDR3 has 13 residues. CDR3 in DNA: TGTGCCAGCATGAAGTCGGGGTCCTACGAGCAGTACTTC. Encoded protein: CASMKSGSYEQYF.

This clonotype was detected ten times or more. The rearrangement links TRBV6-5 to TRBJ1-4; a weak D match, TRBD1 (5 bases). The germline CDR1 and CDR2 sequences are MNHEY and SVGAGI. CDR3 size: 12 residues. V gave up 2 bases and J gave up 12 bases, with 10 bases separating them. The CDR3 spells CASSYEGSELFF. CDR3 in DNA: TGTGCCAGCAGTTACGAGGGGTCGGAACTGTTTTTT.

The sample holds many counts of this clonotype. The V call is TRBV11-2, the J call TRBJ2-5; 9 bases agree with TRBD1. This CDR3 is 16 amino acids long. Germline V gene data show CDR1 as SGHAT and CDR2 as FQNNGV. V dropped 5 bases and J dropped 4; count of bases not matched to a gene: 11. Here the CDR3 reads CASSPPTGGYGETQYF. As DNA, the CDR3 is TGTGCCAGCAGCCCCCCGACAGGGGGATATGGAGAGACCCAGTACTTC.

This clonotype was observed many times. The CDR3 loop is CASSLVGSEAFF. In nucleotides, the CDR3 is TGTGCCAGCAGCTTAGTGGGTTCTGAAGCTTTCTTT. V is TRBV7-9 and J is TRBJ1-1; D is unresolved. Per the germline V gene, CDR1 is SEHNR and CDR2 is FQNEAQ (reference sequence). V lost 1 base, J lost 6 bases, and 6 bases lay in between. The CDR3 has 12 amino acids. The full variable domain, with the rest looked up from reference TRBV7-9 and TRBJ1-1, is DTGVSQNPRHKITKRGQNVTFRCDPISEHNRLYWYRQTLGQGPEFLTYFQNEAQLEKSRLLSDRFSAERPKGSFSTLEIQRTEQGDSAMYLCASSLVGSEAFFGQGTRLTVV.

This clonotype was found many times. V is TRBV14 and J is TRBJ1-5; D not resolved. The germline V and J ends were trimmed by 0 bases and 10 bases, with 10 bases remaining between them. This CDR3 region has 13 residues. From germline, CDR1 is SGHDN and CDR2 FVKESK. CDR3 protein: CASSQDEKSPQHF. The CDR3 DNA reads TGTGCCAGCAGCCAAGATGAGAAATCACCCCAGCATTTT.

This clonotype was found many times. The chain joins TRBV7-9 to TRBJ1-1; the D gene is possibly TRBD1 (6 bases). The CDR3 contains 14 residues. CDR1 and CDR2 (germline): SEHNR, FQNEAQ (reference sequence). The ends were cut back, 2 bases at V and 4 bases at J, with 11 bases in the middle. This chain's CDR3 is CASSLLGGGTEAFF. DNA for the CDR3: TGTGCCAGCAGCTTACTAGGGGGAGGCACTGAAGCTTTCTTT.

This clonotype was seen at least ten times. This chain joins TRBV2 and TRBJ1-2; 7 bases agree with TRBD1. Germline values: CDR1 SNHLY, CDR2 FYNNEI. Trimming removed 4 bases from V and 4 bases from J; junction bases left unmatched: 6. The CDR3 covers 14 residues. CDR3: CASSGRQGTYGYTF. The DNA of the CDR3 is TGTGCCAGCAGTGGGAGACAGGGTACCTATGGCTACACCTTC.

This clonotype was seen a handful of times. This could be a read error, since a much larger clone is one nucleotide away. The V and J genes are TRBV29-1 and TRBJ2-7, with 8 bases identical to TRBD2. V dropped 5 bases and J dropped 9; count of bases not matched to a gene: 18. Germline lookup yields CDR1 SQVTM and CDR2 ANQGSEA. The CDR3 is 15 amino acids. CDR3 DNA sequence: TGCAGCGTTAGAAGCGGGGGTATAGCTCTGGGGGGGCAGTACTTC. Its protein product is CSVRSGGIALGGQYF.

V is TRBV10-3 and J is TRBJ2-5; 10 bases map to TRBD2. The trim removed 11 bases at V and 1 base at J, leaving 4 bases unmatched. The CDR3 is 13 amino acids. Germline values: CDR1 ENHRY, CDR2 SYGVKD. The CDR3: CAPTSGIQETQYF. DNA for the CDR3: TGTGCCCCCACTAGCGGGATCCAAGAGACCCAGTACTTC.

The J gene is TRBJ2-3, the V gene TRBV14, with D hard to call. Trimming stripped 2 bases from V and 5 bases from J, with 5 bases between. This CDR3 has 12 residues. In germline, CDR1 is SGHDN, CDR2 FVKESK. CDR3 DNA: TGTGCCAGCAGCCAAACGCTAGATACGCAGTATTTT. Protein product: CASSQTLDTQYF.

V is TRBV29-1 and J is TRBJ2-2, with D possibly matching TRBD1 (6 bases). The germline V and J ends were trimmed by 7 bases and 3 bases, with 12 bases remaining between them. Looked up from germline, CDR1 is SQVTM and CDR2 is ANQGSEA. The CDR3 is 13 amino acids. The CDR3 sequence is CSGTDSYTGELFF. The CDR3 DNA is TGCAGCGGCACGGACAGTTACACCGGGGAGCTGTTTTTT.

The rearrangement links TRBV12-3 or TRBV12-4 to TRBJ1-3; D not resolved. The V and J ends lost 4 bases and 4 bases respectively, with 11 bases between them. The CDR3 length is 14 residues. The CDR3 loop is CASSSGIWGNTIYF. CDR3 in DNA: TGTGCCAGCAGTTCCGGGATTTGGGGAAACACCATATATTTT.

The chain links TRBV29-1 to TRBJ2-7; D gene unclear. The CDR3 is 13 amino acids. The ends were cut back, 4 bases at V and 8 bases at J, with 18 bases in the middle. Germline CDR1 reads SQVTM; CDR2 reads ANQGSEA. DNA for the CDR3: TGCAGCGTTGCGGTATCGGCAGCCGAGAAGCAGTACTTC. Its translation: CSVAVSAAEKQYF.

This clonotype was seen a handful of times. The V and J genes are TRBV6-5 and TRBJ1-6; D unresolved. The CDR3 is made up of 15 amino acids. Germline CDR1 reads MNHEY; CDR2 reads SVGAGI. V was shortened by 2 bases and J by 2 bases, with 7 bases between the two germline ends. For the CDR3, the DNA is TGTGCCAGCAGTTACCGGGAGGCCTATAATTCACCCCTCCACTTT. Protein sequence: CASSYREAYNSPLHF.

This clonotype was seen at least ten times. The chain uses TRBV20-1 and TRBJ2-5; 8 nucleotides match TRBD2. The junction had 7 bases not matched to a gene; V was cut back by 5 bases and J by 2 bases. The germline CDR1 and CDR2 sequences are DFQATT and SNEGSKA (reference sequence). This CDR3 spans 14 amino acids. The CDR3 nucleotides read TGCAGTGCTCAACTAGCGGAGATTCAAGAGACCCAGTACTTC. This codes for CSAQLAEIQETQYF.

Remarks on this clonotype: Germline and junction disagree at one end, which may indicate a read error. The rearrangement joins TRBV12-3 or TRBV12-4 to TRBJ1-1; 7 bases align to TRBD1. The CDR3 totals 14 residues. The CDR3, as DNA: TGTGCCAGCAGTGCCCAGGGGGTAGTCGGTGAAGCTCTCTTT. Translation gives CASSAQGVVGEALF.

This clonotype was seen ten or more times. The genes are TRBV29-1 and TRBJ2-5; D assignment may be TRBD1 or TRBD2 (7 bases each). The V and J ends lost 3 bases and 7 bases respectively, with 21 bases between them. The CDR3 is made up of 15 amino acids. Germline V gene sequence: CDR1 SQVTM, CDR2 ANQGSEA. CDR3 coding DNA: TGCAGCGTTGATGGTCCGACAGGGAGGGCCGGGACCCAGTACTTC. Translating it yields CSVDGPTGRAGTQYF.

This clonotype is a singleton in its sample. This chain links TRBV5-4 with TRBJ1-4; 7 positions match TRBD1. Germline V CDR1 and CDR2: SGHNT, YYREEE (reference sequence). After removal of 4 bases from V and 7 bases from J, the junction contained 13 bases not matched to a gene. The CDR3 spans 16 residues. The CDR3 DNA follows: TGTGCCAGCAGCCAAGATCCGGGGGCAGGGGGTGAAAAACTGTTTTTT. It encodes CASSQDPGAGGEKLFF.

This clonotype showed up many times. The rearrangement uses TRBV12-3 or TRBV12-4 and TRBJ2-2, with 7 bases identical to TRBD1. CDR3 length: 16 residues. Losses at the gene ends were 5 bases for V and 7 bases for J; bases not matched to a gene: 13. The DNA for the CDR3 is TGTGCCAGCAGTATACGACAGGGTAGATTCGGCGGGGAGCTGTTTTTT. It codes for CASSIRQGRFGGELFF.

This chain uses TRBV28 with TRBJ1-6, with 7 bases aligning to TRBD1. Germline values: CDR1 MDHEN, CDR2 SYDVKM. CDR3 length: 14 residues. Trimming cost V 5 bases and J 7 bases; bases outside gene matches: 5. The CDR3 is CASSPRDRNSPLHF. The CDR3 nucleotides read TGTGCCAGCAGTCCCAGGGACAGAAATTCACCCCTCCACTTT.

The V gene is TRBV6-6, the J gene TRBJ1-4; 11 bases match TRBD1. The CDR3 runs 16 residues. Germline CDR1 is MNHNY and CDR2 is SVGAGI (reference sequence). J lost 4 bases, V lost 5 bases, and 6 bases had no gene match. CDR3: CASSLRTGGNNEKLFF. The CDR3 coding sequence is TGTGCCAGCAGTCTACGGACAGGGGGCAATAATGAAAAACTGTTTTTT.

This clonotype was seen ten or more times. The chain joins TRBV11-2 to TRBJ1-4; D is perhaps TRBD1 (5 bases). CDR1 is SGHAT, CDR2 FQNNGV, per germline. The ends were cut back, 1 base at V and 7 bases at J, with 19 bases in the middle. The CDR3 extends over 17 amino acids. The CDR3 nucleotides read TGTGCCAGCAGCTTAGGGAGTGTTCGAGGGGCGAGTGAAAAACTGTTTTTT. Protein sequence: CASSLGSVRGASEKLFF.

This rearrangement joins TRBV11-2 to TRBJ2-6, with D possibly TRBD2 on 7 matching bases. Trimming removed 5 bases from V and 2 bases from J, with 10 bases in between. The CDR3 spans 15 residues. CDR1 is SGHAT, CDR2 FQNNGV, per germline. The DNA of the CDR3 is TGTGCCAGCAGCGAGGGGGGGCCTGGGGCCAACGTCCTGACTTTC. As protein: CASSEGGPGANVLTF.

This sequence joins TRBV12-3 or TRBV12-4 and TRBJ2-5, with D uncertain. The CDR3 is made up of 14 amino acids. Trimming took 6 bases from V and 5 from J, leaving 16 bases between them. As DNA, the CDR3 is TGTGCCAGCAGGGGCAGTTCCTTGGGGGAGACCCAGTACTTC. It specifies CASRGSSLGETQYF.